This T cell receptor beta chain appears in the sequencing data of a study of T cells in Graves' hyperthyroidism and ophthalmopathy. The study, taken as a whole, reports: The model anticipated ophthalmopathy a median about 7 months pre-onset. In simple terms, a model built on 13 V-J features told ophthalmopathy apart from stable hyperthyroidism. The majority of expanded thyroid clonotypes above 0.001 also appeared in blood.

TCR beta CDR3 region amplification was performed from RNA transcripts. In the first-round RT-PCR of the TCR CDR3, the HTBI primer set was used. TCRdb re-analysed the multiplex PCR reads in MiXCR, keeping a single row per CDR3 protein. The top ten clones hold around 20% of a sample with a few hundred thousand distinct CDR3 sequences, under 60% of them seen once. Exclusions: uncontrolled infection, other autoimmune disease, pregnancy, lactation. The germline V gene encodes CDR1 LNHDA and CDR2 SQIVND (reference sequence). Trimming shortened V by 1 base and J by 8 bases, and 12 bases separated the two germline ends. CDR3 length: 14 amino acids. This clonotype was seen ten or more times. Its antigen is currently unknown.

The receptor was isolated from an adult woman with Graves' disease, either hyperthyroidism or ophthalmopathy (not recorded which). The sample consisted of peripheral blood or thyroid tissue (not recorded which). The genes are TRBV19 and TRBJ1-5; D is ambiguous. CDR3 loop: CASSIVGPREPQHF. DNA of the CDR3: TGTGCCAGTAGTATAGTTGGGCCCCGAGAGCCCCAGCATTTT.